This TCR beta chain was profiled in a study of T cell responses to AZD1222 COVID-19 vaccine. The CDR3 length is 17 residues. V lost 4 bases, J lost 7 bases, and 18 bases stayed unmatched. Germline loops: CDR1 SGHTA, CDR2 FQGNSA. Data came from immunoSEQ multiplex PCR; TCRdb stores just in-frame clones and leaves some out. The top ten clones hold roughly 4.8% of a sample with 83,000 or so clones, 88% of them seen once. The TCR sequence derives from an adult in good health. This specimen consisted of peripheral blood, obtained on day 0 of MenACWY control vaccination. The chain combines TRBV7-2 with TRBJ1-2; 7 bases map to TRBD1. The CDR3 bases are TGTGCCAGCAGCTCCGGACAGGAGACCTCTTGGGCTACTGGCTACACCTTC. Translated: CASSSGQETSWATGYTF. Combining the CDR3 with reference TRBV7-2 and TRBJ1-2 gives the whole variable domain GAGVSQSPSNKVTEKGKDVELRCDPISGHTALYWYRQSLGQGLEFLIYFQGNSAPDKSGLPSDRFSAERTGGSVSTLTIQRTQQEDSAVYLCASSSGQETSWATGYTFGSGTRLTVV.